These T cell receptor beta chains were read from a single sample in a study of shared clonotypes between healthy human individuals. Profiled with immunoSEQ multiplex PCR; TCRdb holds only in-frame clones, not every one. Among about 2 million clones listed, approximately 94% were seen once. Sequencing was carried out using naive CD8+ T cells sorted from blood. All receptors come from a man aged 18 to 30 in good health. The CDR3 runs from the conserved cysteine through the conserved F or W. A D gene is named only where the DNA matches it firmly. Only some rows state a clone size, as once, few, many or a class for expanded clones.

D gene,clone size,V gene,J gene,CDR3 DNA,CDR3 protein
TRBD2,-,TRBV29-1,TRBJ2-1,TGCAGCGTCCTAACAGCGGGAGGGCCGGGTGAGCAGTTCTTC,CSVLTAGGPGEQFF
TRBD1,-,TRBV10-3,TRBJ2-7,TGTGCCATCAGAGACTCCGGGACAGGGATTTACGAGCAGTACTTC,CAIRDSGTGIYEQYF
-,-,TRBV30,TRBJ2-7,TGTGCCTGGAGTGTACAGGGAGGAGGCGAGCAGTACTTC,CAWSVQGGGEQYF
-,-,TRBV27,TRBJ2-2,TGTGCCAGCAGTTCGCCCCCGGGGAGACACACCGGGGAGCTGTTTTTT,CASSSPPGRHTGELFF
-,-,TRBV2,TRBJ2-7,TGTGCCAGCAGGGGGGGTTTCTACGAGCAGTACTTC,CASRGGFYEQYF
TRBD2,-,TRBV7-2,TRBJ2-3,TGTGCCAGCAGCTTAGGGCTAGCGGGAGGGGATACGCAGTATTTT,CASSLGLAGGDTQYF
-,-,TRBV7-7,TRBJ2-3,TGTGCTAGCAGCCCAATCCCGGCAGATACGCAGTATTTT,CASSPIPADTQYF
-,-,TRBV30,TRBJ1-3,TGTGCCTGGAGTTATGAAGACTCTGGAAACACCATATATTTT,CAWSYEDSGNTIYF
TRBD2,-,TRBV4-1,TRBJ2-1,TGCGCCAGCAGCCCAAAATACGTTACTAGCGGCTCCTACAATGAGCAGTTCTTC,CASSPKYVTSGSYNEQFF
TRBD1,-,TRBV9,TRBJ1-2,TGTGCCAGCAGGGGGGACAGAACCTATGGCTACACCTTC,CASRGDRTYGYTF
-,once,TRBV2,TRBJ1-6,TGTGCCAGCAGTGATCGAGGGGGGAGTCCAAGAGGGTATAATTCACCCCTCCACTTT,CASSDRGGSPRGYNSPLHF
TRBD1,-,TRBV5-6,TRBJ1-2,TGTGCCAGCAGCCCTTTGGCCGGGACAGAACCCTACTATGGCTACACCTTC,CASSPLAGTEPYYGYTF